This record concerns one T cell receptor beta chain sequence. The target antigen is unknown. This entry is derived from a study of radiation and T cells in renal cell carcinoma. Study-level findings and limits: Top tumor clonotypes rose in blood 2 weeks post-radiation, then contracted.

Time point given: blood 4 weeks post-SBRT, at nephrectomy. Specified treatment: 15 Gy SBRT to primary tumor, nephrectomy 4 weeks later. Nephrectomy followed 15 Gy stereotactic body radiation by 4 weeks. Serial blood draws occurred at baseline and 2 and 4 weeks post-SBRT. Assay: immunoSEQ multiplex PCR; the TCRdb copy retains only in-frame clones and omits some. In the table there are approximately 170,000 clones, 88% of which are singletons. From germline, CDR1 is GTSNPN and CDR2 SVGIG (reference sequence). The CDR3 runs 14 residues. Losses at the gene ends were 4 bases for V and 8 bases for J; bases not matched to a gene: 12.

The rearrangement links TRBV30 to TRBJ2-3; 7 positions match TRBD2. Here the sequenced sample was blood, taken from a patient whose treatment included radiotherapy and nephrectomy. The sequence was obtained from a woman aged 45 to 65 with renal cell carcinoma. The DNA of the CDR3 is TGTGCCTGGACGGGGGACTATCCCTCGGGTACGCAGTATTTT. Encoded protein: CAWTGDYPSGTQYF.